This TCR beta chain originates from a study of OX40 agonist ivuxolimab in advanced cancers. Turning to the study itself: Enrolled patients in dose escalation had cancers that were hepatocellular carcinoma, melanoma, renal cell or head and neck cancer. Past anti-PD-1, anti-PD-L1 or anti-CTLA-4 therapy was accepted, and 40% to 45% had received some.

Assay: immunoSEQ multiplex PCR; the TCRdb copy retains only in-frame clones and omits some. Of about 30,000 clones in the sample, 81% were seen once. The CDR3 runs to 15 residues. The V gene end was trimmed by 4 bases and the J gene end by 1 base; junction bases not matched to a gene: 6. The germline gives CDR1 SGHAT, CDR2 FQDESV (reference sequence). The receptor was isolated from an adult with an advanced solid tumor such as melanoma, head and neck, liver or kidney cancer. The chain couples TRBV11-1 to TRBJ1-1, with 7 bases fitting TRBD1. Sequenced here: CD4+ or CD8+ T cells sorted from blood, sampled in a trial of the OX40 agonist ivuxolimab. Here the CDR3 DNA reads TGTGCCAGCAGCTCGCGCGGGACAGCGAACACTGAAGCTTTCTTT. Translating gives CASSSRGTANTEAFF. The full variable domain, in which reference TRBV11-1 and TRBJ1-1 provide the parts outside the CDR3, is EAEVAQSPRYKITEKSQAVAFWCDPISGHATLYWYRQILGQGPELLVQFQDESVVDDSQLPKDRFSAERLKGVDSTLKIQPAELGDSAMYLCASSSRGTANTEAFFGQGTRLTVV.